Reported below is one TCR beta chain. Under the authors' procedure: Amplifying reference gene primers gave estimates of nucleated cell counts. Clones were read by immunoSEQ multiplex PCR, and TCRdb kept only the in-frame ones, dropping some. V and J calls and clone size are given by that table; D and trimming were obtained from the DNA. The sample yields 150,000 or so clones, 84% seen once. This CDR3 is 16 amino acids long. The V gene lost 6 bases and the J gene lost 3 bases, with 17 bases spanning the gap. CDR1 is MGHDK, CDR2 SYGVNS, per germline. This specimen comes from a study of blood T cell repertoires in COVID-19. On the study more broadly: The study drew acute and convalescent COVID-19 samples from the United States, Italy and Spain. Sources were T cells, B-cell-depleted T cells, or PBMCs; the material itself was cDNA or gDNA.

The sample consisted of peripheral blood. The J gene is TRBJ1-4, the V gene TRBV25-1; D possibly corresponds to TRBD1 (6 bases). This TCR came from a man aged 18 to 29 with active or convalescent COVID-19. The CDR3 spells CASRKTGHEANEKLFF. In DNA, the CDR3 is TGTGCCAGCAGAAAAACAGGGCATGAAGCTAATGAAAAACTGTTTTTT. The full variable domain, with the rest looked up from reference TRBV25-1 and TRBJ1-4, is EADIYQTPRYLVIGTGKKITLECSQTMGHDKMYWYQQDPGMELHLIHYSYGVNSTEKGDLSSESTVSRIRTEHFPLTLESARPSHTSQYLCASRKTGHEANEKLFFGSGTQLSVL.